This T cell receptor beta chain appears in the sequencing data of a study of blood T cell repertoires in COVID-19. Trimming shortened V by 1 base and J by 0 bases, and 15 bases separated the two germline ends. CDR1 SEHNR and CDR2 FQNEAQ come from the germline V gene (reference sequence). This CDR3 has 18 amino acids. Using immunoSEQ multiplex PCR, the repertoire was profiled, and TCRdb retains in-frame clones only, with some absent. The table lists 60,000 to 75,000 clones, 75% to 90% of them singletons, with 2% in the top ten. The gene calls are TRBV7-9 and TRBJ2-2; D remains ambiguous. Sequenced sample: peripheral blood. The receptor's source is a man between 25 and 39 years old with acute or convalescent COVID-19. Here the CDR3 reads CASSLDRRLNPNTGELFF. The CDR3 region has the DNA TGTGCCAGCAGCTTAGATCGCAGGTTGAACCCGAACACCGGGGAGCTGTTTTTT.